Below, 26 T cell receptor beta chains from the same sample are listed, as sequenced in a study of blood T cell repertoires in COVID-19. The repertoire was sequenced with immunoSEQ multiplex PCR; TCRdb's copy has only in-frame clones and lacks some. The sample consists of roughly 220,000 clones, around 85% of them appearing once. The material sequenced was PBMCs or T cells enriched from blood (not recorded which). The source of these receptors is a woman in her forties with acute COVID-19.

The chain has TRBV7-6 and TRBJ2-1; 12 bases align to TRBD2. V was pared by 2 bases and J by 4 bases, with 9 bases of the junction left unmatched. This CDR3 comprises 18 residues. The germline V gene encodes CDR1 SGHVS and CDR2 FNYEAQ. CDR3 in amino acids: CASSLSSLAGGNYNEQFF. DNA of the CDR3: TGTGCCAGCAGCTTAAGCTCACTAGCGGGAGGAAATTACAATGAGCAGTTCTTC.

The chain uses TRBV4-2 and TRBJ2-4, with 9 bases aligning to TRBD2. The CDR3 runs 17 residues. Germline-derived CDR1 and CDR2 are LGHNA and YNFKEQ. V shed 0 bases and J 1 base; nucleotides not matched to a gene: 4. The CDR3 bases are TGTGCCAGCAGCCAAGATCGCGGGGGGGCGGCCAAAAACATTCAGTACTTC. Protein product: CASSQDRGGAAKNIQYF.

This clone was seen just once. The chain carries TRBV5-1 and TRBJ2-2, with 8 bases that match TRBD2. The germline gives CDR1 SGHRS, CDR2 YFSETQ. Trimming cost V 1 base and J 6 bases; bases outside gene matches: 8. There are 16 residues in the CDR3. CDR3 in DNA: TGCGCCAGCAGCTTGTCTCTCAGCGGGAGCGCCGGGGAGCTGTTTTTT. Its protein is CASSLSLSGSAGELFF.

This sequence joins TRBV7-9 and TRBJ1-1; D is perhaps TRBD1 (5 bases). Germline V CDR1 and CDR2: SEHNR, FQNEAQ (reference sequence). CDR3 length: 16 amino acids. V dropped 2 bases and J dropped 5 bases, with 18 bases sitting between them. The CDR3 coding sequence is TGTGCCAGCAGCTTATCGGCGGGGCAGGGAGGAACTGAAGCTTTCTTT. It translates to CASSLSAGQGGTEAFF.

The chain links TRBV19 to TRBJ2-1; TRBD2 agrees at 7 bases. From germline, CDR1 is LNHDA and CDR2 SQIVND (reference sequence). This CDR3 comprises 13 residues. With 7 bases clipped from V and 3 bases from J, the junction kept 3 bases outside the gene matches. CDR3 loop: CASNPSGYNEQFF. The CDR3 region has the DNA TGTGCCAGTAATCCTAGCGGCTACAATGAGCAGTTCTTC.

This chain links TRBV5-1 with TRBJ2-1; 8 nucleotides line up with TRBD2. CDR3 length equals 17 residues. Trimming cost V 4 bases and J 8 bases; bases outside gene matches: 17. Germline lookup yields CDR1 SGHRS and CDR2 YFSETQ. In DNA form, the CDR3 reads TGCGCCAGCAGCCTCCCGGAGGGCGGGGGGCCGGACTATGAGCAGTTCTTC. This codes for CASSLPEGGGPDYEQFF.

This chain links TRBV10-3 with TRBJ2-1; D remains unclear. The germline V and J ends were trimmed by 0 bases and 7 bases, with 7 bases remaining between them. This CDR3 has 13 residues. Germline loops: CDR1 ENHRY, CDR2 SYGVKD. The CDR3 sequence: CAISESTGNEQFF. Here the CDR3 DNA reads TGTGCCATCAGTGAGTCGACGGGTAATGAGCAGTTCTTC.

The chain is built from TRBV10-3 and TRBJ1-2, with unresolved D. V shed 6 bases and J shed 0 bases, with 11 bases lying between them. The germline V gene encodes CDR1 ENHRY and CDR2 SYGVKD. The CDR3 loop spans 14 amino acids. CDR3 loop: CAIREESTNYGYTF. In nucleotides, the CDR3 is TGTGCCATCAGGGAGGAGAGCACTAACTATGGCTACACCTTC.

This clone has more than one count but fewer than ten. The chain is built from TRBV7-8 and TRBJ2-2; D unclear. The V end was cut by 4 bases, the J end by 7 bases, with 7 bases between. CDR1 SGHVS and CDR2 FQNEAQ come from the germline V gene. The CDR3 covers 12 residues. In nucleotides, the CDR3 is TGTGCCAGCAGCTACATGGTCGGGGAGCTGTTTTTT. Amino acid sequence: CASSYMVGELFF.

The V call is TRBV14, the J call TRBJ2-3; 12 bases agree with TRBD2. The germline V gene encodes CDR1 SGHDN and CDR2 FVKESK. The CDR3 sequence is 17 residues long. J lost 5 bases, V lost 0 bases, and 6 bases had no gene match. CDR3 sequence (DNA): TGTGCCAGCAGCCAAGATGGGGGACTAGCGGGCCGAGATACGCAGTATTTT. Translated: CASSQDGGLAGRDTQYF.

As to this clone: This CDR3 is also generated by other DNA sequences in the sample. The rearrangement uses TRBV5-1 and TRBJ2-2; D possibly corresponds to TRBD2 (5 bases). The V gene's germline CDR1 is SGHRS and CDR2 YFSETQ. V was clipped by 4 bases and J by 2 bases, with 9 bases between them. The CDR3 contains 14 residues. The CDR3 DNA reads TGCGCCAGCAGCCCGAGGACTAACACCGGGGAGCTGTTTTTT. It specifies CASSPRTNTGELFF.

About this clone itself: Being one base from a much bigger clone, this may be a read error. The sample contains more than one DNA sequence encoding this CDR3. The V and J genes are TRBV28 and TRBJ2-1, with D hard to call. Germline V gene sequence: CDR1 MDHEN, CDR2 SYDVKM. The CDR3 contains 11 residues. V was clipped by 4 bases and J by 4 bases, with 2 bases between them. DNA for the CDR3: TGTGCCAGCAGTTCGTACAATGAGCAGTTCTTC. It translates to CASSSYNEQFF.

The chain has TRBV5-4 and TRBJ2-3; D is perhaps TRBD2 (6 bases). V lost 2 bases and J 4 bases, leaving 8 bases between the germline ends. The CDR3 runs 13 residues. CDR1 and CDR2 (germline): SGHNT, YYREEE (reference sequence). CDR3 amino acids: CASSLTGADTQYF. The CDR3 DNA sequence: TGTGCCAGCAGCTTAACGGGGGCAGATACGCAGTATTTT.

The chain couples TRBV3-1 (or the pseudogene TRBV3-2) to TRBJ1-3; D gene uncertain. The germline V gene encodes CDR1 LGHDT and CDR2 YNNKEL (reference sequence). CDR3 length: 15 amino acids. Trimming cost V 0 bases and J 0 bases, with 6 bases left between them. CDR3 region: CASSQELISGNTIYF. For the CDR3, the DNA is TGTGCCAGCAGCCAAGAACTGATCTCTGGAAACACCATATATTTT.

The chain uses TRBV28 and TRBJ1-5, with a possible D match to TRBD1 (5 bases). Trimming took 5 bases from V and 11 from J, leaving 31 bases between them. Per the germline V gene, CDR1 is MDHEN and CDR2 is SYDVKM. This CDR3 spans 18 amino acids. CDR3 DNA: TGTGCCAGCAGTAATCGGGGCACAGAAAATATAGCACGGAGGGCCCAGCATTTT. This codes for CASSNRGTENIARRAQHF.

This clone was detected only a few times. The V call is TRBV6-5, the J call TRBJ1-2; TRBD1 matches 8 bases. The V gene's germline CDR1 is MNHEY and CDR2 SVGAGI. The CDR3 spans 14 residues. J lost 7 bases, V lost 11 bases, and 15 bases had no gene match. CDR3 coding DNA: TGTGCCGGGACAATGGGTGACAGGGGCCGTGGCTACACCTTC. It codes for CAGTMGDRGRGYTF.

The chain is built from TRBV27 and TRBJ2-2, with TRBD2 identical over 8 bases. The CDR3 contains 15 residues. Germline CDR1 is MNHEY and CDR2 is SMNVEV (reference sequence). V dropped 4 bases and J dropped 4; count of bases not matched to a gene: 5. The CDR3 protein is CASSSSGSTTGELFF. The DNA of the CDR3 is TGTGCCAGCAGTTCCAGCGGGAGCACCACCGGGGAGCTGTTTTTT.

The rearrangement links TRBV2 to TRBJ1-4; 7 nucleotides align to TRBD1. Germline lookup yields CDR1 SNHLY and CDR2 FYNNEI. After removal of 4 bases from V and 0 bases from J, the junction contained 5 bases not matched to a gene. The CDR3 length is 16 residues. This CDR3 reads CASSGQGAATNEKLFF. CDR3 nucleotide sequence: TGTGCCAGCAGTGGACAGGGCGCCGCAACTAATGAAAAACTGTTTTTT.

CDR3 loop: CASRRGPGIDTEAFF. CDR3 sequence (DNA): TGTGCCAGCCGGAGGGGACCCGGAATCGACACTGAAGCTTTCTTT. This rearrangement joins TRBV6-5 to TRBJ1-1, with D maybe TRBD1 (5 bases). V lost 8 bases, J lost 3 bases, and 19 bases lay in between. Germline CDR1 reads MNHEY; CDR2 reads SVGAGI. This CDR3 contains 15 residues.

The CDR3 DNA follows: TGTGCAACCACGGGAGTTAACTATGGCTACACCTTC. This encodes CATTGVNYGYTF. The chain recombines TRBV6-5 with TRBJ1-2; D call uncertain. The CDR3 runs to 12 residues. CDR1 is MNHEY and CDR2 is SVGAGI in the germline V gene.

The chain combines TRBV10-1 with TRBJ2-1; 11 bases map to TRBD2. The CDR3 loop spans 16 amino acids. CDR1 WNHNN and CDR2 SYGVQD come from the germline V gene (reference sequence). V lost 5 bases, J lost 1 base, and 4 bases stayed unmatched. CDR3 sequence: CASSTRTSGSYNEQFF. The CDR3 DNA sequence: TGCGCCAGCAGTACTCGGACTAGCGGGTCCTACAATGAGCAGTTCTTC.

The gene calls are TRBV5-1 and TRBJ2-2; 9 bases map to TRBD1. The CDR3 loop spans 16 amino acids. Germline values: CDR1 SGHRS, CDR2 YFSETQ. The J segment lost 1 base and the V segment lost 1 base, leaving 2 bases of the junction unmatched. This chain's CDR3 is CASSLQGQGNTGELFF. The CDR3 bases are TGCGCCAGCAGCTTGCAGGGACAGGGGAACACCGGGGAGCTGTTTTTT.

In DNA, the CDR3 is TGTGCCAGCAGTTACGGAGATCAGGGTTGGTTTTACGGCTACACCTTC. Protein product: CASSYGDQGWFYGYTF. The chain combines TRBV6-5 with TRBJ1-2; the D gene is possibly TRBD1 (5 bases). There are 16 residues in the CDR3. Trimming removed 2 bases at V and 8 bases at J, with 21 bases between. Looked up from germline, CDR1 is MNHEY and CDR2 is SVGAGI.

This chain links TRBV9 with TRBJ2-2; D may be TRBD2 (6 bases). The CDR3 runs 15 residues. V gave up 3 bases and J gave up 9 bases, with 18 bases separating them. In germline, CDR1 is SGDLS, CDR2 YYNGEE. CDR3 loop: CASSASSLAGRELFF. The DNA for the CDR3 is TGTGCCAGCAGCGCATCTAGTCTCGCGGGAAGGGAGCTGTTTTTT.

This clone was picked up a small number of times. Other DNA sequences in the sample encode the same CDR3. This chain connects TRBV29-1 to TRBJ1-5; D call uncertain. This CDR3 spans 13 amino acids. Per the germline V gene, CDR1 is SQVTM and CDR2 is ANQGSEA. Between the trimmed V and J ends, which lost 4 bases and 5 bases, there was a span of 12 bases. Here the CDR3 DNA reads TGCAGCGTTGCAACCGGGGTGGATCAGCCCCAGCATTTT. The encoded protein is CSVATGVDQPQHF. Together with reference TRBV29-1 and TRBJ1-5, the CDR3 gives the full variable domain: SAVISQKPSRDICQRGTSLTIQCQVDSQVTMMFWYRQQPGQSLTLIATANQGSEATYESGFVIDKFPISRPNLTFSTLTVSNMSPEDSSIYLCSVATGVDQPQHFGDGTRLSIL.

The V gene is TRBV4-1, the J gene TRBJ2-7; 11 bases map to TRBD2. The trim removed 2 bases at V and 5 bases at J, leaving 17 bases unmatched. From germline, CDR1 is MGHRA and CDR2 YSYEKL. This CDR3 comprises 19 residues. CDR3 in DNA: TGCGCCAGCAGCCAACTGTCGGGGGGGCACGGGACTAGCGGAAACGAGCAGTACTTC. Translated: CASSQLSGGHGTSGNEQYF.